These 23 T cell receptor beta chains came from one sample sequenced in a study of control samples from healthy donors and cancer patients. TCRdb's table, derived via immunoSEQ multiplex PCR, lists solely in-frame clones and lacks some. The sample lists fewer than 200,000 clones; roughly 94% were seen once. Sequenced: PBMCs. The receptors were sampled from a man in his sixties with colorectal cancer.

This rearrangement joins TRBV7-7 to TRBJ2-3; 11 nucleotides align to TRBD1. The CDR3 spans 15 residues. With 5 bases clipped from V and 3 bases from J, the junction kept 4 bases outside the gene matches. In germline, CDR1 is SSHAT, CDR2 FNYEAQ (reference sequence). CDR3 amino acids: CASSPGQGGTDTQYF. CDR3 nucleotides: TGTGCCAGCAGCCCGGGACAGGGGGGAACAGATACGCAGTATTTT.

The genes are TRBV19 and TRBJ1-1, with 8 bases identical to TRBD1. With 5 bases clipped from V and 3 bases from J, the junction kept 2 bases outside the gene matches. Germline CDR1 and CDR2: LNHDA and SQIVND (reference sequence). The CDR3 contains 13 residues. CDR3 sequence: CASSPQGDTEAFF. The CDR3 DNA sequence: TGTGCCAGTAGTCCACAGGGGGACACTGAAGCTTTCTTT.

The gene calls are TRBV30 and TRBJ2-5; 9 positions match TRBD2. The CDR3 extends over 16 amino acids. Germline V gives CDR1 GTSNPN, CDR2 SVGIG (reference sequence). The J segment lost 5 bases and the V segment lost 3 bases, leaving 13 bases of the junction unmatched. CDR3 in amino acids: CAWRLLAGEGEETQYF. In nucleotides, the CDR3 is TGTGCCTGGAGGTTGTTAGCGGGGGAGGGTGAGGAGACCCAGTACTTC.

The chain combines TRBV19 with TRBJ1-5; no clear D gene. Trimming left V 7 bases short and J 0 bases short, with 7 bases between. The germline CDR1 and CDR2 sequences are LNHDA and SQIVND (reference sequence). The CDR3 has 13 residues. The CDR3 DNA is TGTGCCAGTAACCTTTATAGCAATCAGCCCCAGCATTTT. This translates into CASNLYSNQPQHF.

J is TRBJ1-1 and V is TRBV18, with TRBD1 matching over 8 bases. Germline trimming cut 3 bases from V and 1 base from J; bases unmatched to any gene: 1. This CDR3 has 14 amino acids. Germline V gene lookup returns CDR1 KGHSH and CDR2 LQKENI. CDR3 DNA: TGTGCCAGCTCACCGGGGACAGGGAACACTGAAGCTTTCTTT. This translates into CASSPGTGNTEAFF. The full variable domain, completed using reference TRBV18 and TRBJ1-1, is NAGVMQNPRHLVRRRGQEARLRCSPMKGHSHVYWYRQLPEEGLKFMVYLQKENIIDESGMPKERFSAEFPKEGPSILRIQQVVRGDSAAYFCASSPGTGNTEAFFGQGTRLTVV.

The chain employs TRBV4-1 and TRBJ1-4; no firm D call. Trimming removed 1 base from V and 4 bases from J, with 10 bases in between. This CDR3 spans 15 amino acids. Germline V CDR1 and CDR2: MGHRA, YSYEKL. CDR3: CASSQAHQSNEKLFF. The CDR3 DNA reads TGCGCCAGCAGCCAAGCCCACCAAAGTAATGAAAAACTGTTTTTT.

This clone has a single count. This chain uses TRBV11-2 with TRBJ2-1, with D uncertain. Germline lookup yields CDR1 SGHAT and CDR2 FQNNGV. The V end lost 1 base, the J end lost 7 bases, and 11 bases lay between the germline ends. This CDR3 comprises 14 residues. The CDR3 loop is CASSLAVTANEQFF. The CDR3 bases are TGTGCCAGCAGCTTAGCGGTAACCGCGAATGAGCAGTTCTTC.

J is TRBJ2-5 and V is TRBV10-1; the D is unclear. The V gene's germline CDR1 is WNHNN and CDR2 SYGVQD (reference sequence). The CDR3 consists of 12 residues. Trimming took off 3 bases at V and 5 bases at J, with 7 bases between the two ends. The CDR3 DNA reads as TGCGCCAGCAGTGATTCCAGGGAGACCCAGTACTTC. Translating gives CASSDSRETQYF.

There are a few counts of this clone. This chain uses TRBV7-9 with TRBJ1-2; 9 bases line up with TRBD1. The V and J ends lost 5 bases and 1 base, in that order; junction bases with no gene match: 11. The CDR3 totals 17 residues. Germline CDR1 is SEHNR and CDR2 is FQNEAQ (reference sequence). CDR3: CASSPPGDRDDNYGYTF. CDR3 nucleotide sequence: TGTGCCAGCAGCCCCCCTGGGGACAGGGACGATAACTATGGCTACACCTTC.

The V and J genes are TRBV6-2 or TRBV6-3 and TRBJ2-7, with D perhaps TRBD2 (6 bases). CDR1 and CDR2 from the germline V gene are MNHEY and SVGEGT. The CDR3 runs 15 residues. The V and J ends lost 6 bases and 1 base respectively, with 16 bases between them. CDR3 amino acids: CASSPGVAASYEQYF. CDR3 DNA sequence: TGTGCCAGCAGCCCCGGGGTAGCGGCGTCCTACGAGCAGTACTTC.

This chain links TRBV7-9 with TRBJ2-5, with 8 bases matching TRBD1. Germline CDR1 SEHNR, CDR2 FQNEAQ (reference sequence). The CDR3 is made up of 17 amino acids. The V and J ends lost 5 bases and 5 bases, in that order; junction bases with no gene match: 16. CDR3 sequence reads: CASSPGGTGSNKETQYF. CDR3 coding DNA: TGTGCCAGCAGCCCGGGCGGGACAGGCTCAAATAAGGAGACCCAGTACTTC.

This sequence joins TRBV15 and TRBJ2-4, with a tentative D call TRBD2 (5 bases). With 1 base removed from V and 3 bases from J, the gap between germline ends came to 10 bases. Germline V gene data show CDR1 as LNHNV and CDR2 as YYDKDF (reference sequence). The CDR3 sequence is 15 residues long. The CDR3 DNA sequence: TGTGCCACCAGCAGAGCTGGCGGAGGCAAAAACATTCAGTACTTC. Its translation: CATSRAGGGKNIQYF.

The chain combines TRBV2 with TRBJ1-1; D unresolved. Trimming shortened V by 4 bases and J by 4 bases, and 7 bases separated the two germline ends. This CDR3 contains 12 residues. CDR1 SNHLY and CDR2 FYNNEI come from the germline V gene. The CDR3 is CASSGLATEAFF. The CDR3 nucleotides read TGTGCCAGCAGTGGGTTGGCCACTGAAGCTTTCTTT. The variable domain in full, completed from reference TRBV2 and TRBJ1-1, reads EPEVTQTPSHQVTQMGQEVILRCVPISNHLYFYWYRQILGQKVEFLVSFYNNEISEKSEIFDDQFSVERPDGSNFTLKIRSTKLEDSAMYFCASSGLATEAFFGQGTRLTVV.

This chain joins TRBV29-1 and TRBJ2-3, with D uncertain. Trimming took off 7 bases at V and 1 base at J, with 12 bases between the two ends. The CDR3 length is 13 residues. In germline, CDR1 is SQVTM, CDR2 ANQGSEA. The DNA of the CDR3 is TGCAGCGGACGGTCGCGACGCACAGATACGCAGTATTTT. Translated, it gives CSGRSRRTDTQYF.

The chain links TRBV28 to TRBJ1-1; 7 nucleotides line up with TRBD1. CDR1 is MDHEN, CDR2 SYDVKM, per germline. Trimming at V came to 6 bases and at J to 11 bases, leaving 9 bases not matched to a gene. This CDR3 is 12 amino acids long. The CDR3, as DNA: TGTGCCAGCAGGCTCTCGACAGGGCAGGCTTTCTTT. Protein sequence: CASRLSTGQAFF.

V gene TRBV7-9 combines with J gene TRBJ1-1, with D uncertain. The CDR3 spans 14 residues. Germline V gene sequence: CDR1 SEHNR, CDR2 FQNEAQ (reference sequence). V gave up 1 base and J gave up 7 bases, with 13 bases separating them. The CDR3 spells CASSLDVGSFEAFF. For the CDR3, the DNA is TGTGCCAGCAGCTTAGATGTAGGCTCGTTTGAAGCTTTCTTT.

This chain joins TRBV27 and TRBJ1-1; 9 nucleotides agree with TRBD1. Looked up from germline, CDR1 is MNHEY and CDR2 is SMNVEV (reference sequence). The ends lost 0 bases at V and 10 bases at J; junction bases unmatched: 6. The CDR3 spans 14 residues. In DNA form, the CDR3 reads TGTGCCAGCAGTTTATCGAGACAGGGGGGTCGAGCTTTCTTT. It translates to CASSLSRQGGRAFF.

The chain recombines TRBV10-2 with TRBJ1-6; D ambiguous. Germline CDR1 and CDR2: WSHSY and SAAADI. This CDR3 region has 13 residues. Trimming took 6 bases from V and 7 from J, leaving 10 bases between them. The CDR3 loop reads CASSLDPNSPLHF. DNA for the CDR3: TGCGCCAGCAGCCTGGACCCGAATTCACCCCTCCACTTT.

The CDR3 DNA sequence: TGTGCCAGCAGCGCCGGAACAGGGGTTTACAATGAGCAGTTCTTC. Translating it yields CASSAGTGVYNEQFF. The V gene is TRBV7-9, the J gene TRBJ2-1, with 7 positions matching TRBD1. CDR1 SEHNR and CDR2 FQNEAQ come from the germline V gene (reference sequence). The CDR3 consists of 15 residues. The ends lost 5 bases at V and 4 bases at J; junction bases unmatched: 8.

This chain joins TRBV27 and TRBJ2-2, with no clear D. The CDR3 sequence is 13 residues long. Trimming pared 5 bases from V and 6 bases from J, leaving 10 bases between. Germline lookup yields CDR1 MNHEY and CDR2 SMNVEV (reference sequence). The CDR3 DNA is TGTGCCAGCAGTCGCCCACAGTCCGGGGAGCTGTTTTTT. Its translation: CASSRPQSGELFF.

This clone was counted a single time. The chain links TRBV6-1 to TRBJ1-1, with D possibly TRBD1 on 5 matching bases. The V gene lost 2 bases and the J gene lost 4 bases, with 17 bases spanning the gap. Germline CDR1 MNHNS, CDR2 SASEGT. CDR3 length: 16 amino acids. The CDR3 loop is CASSEYPGQGGTEAFF. The CDR3 bases are TGTGCCAGCAGTGAATACCCAGGGCAAGGAGGCACTGAAGCTTTCTTT.

The CDR3 region has the DNA TGCAGCGTTCTGACACCACAAGAGACCCAGTACTTC. It specifies CSVLTPQETQYF. This chain links TRBV29-1 with TRBJ2-5; no firm D call. The CDR3 is 12 amino acids. V was cut by 5 bases and J by 2 bases, with 9 bases left in between. Germline assignment: CDR1 SQVTM and CDR2 ANQGSEA.

V gene TRBV28 combines with J gene TRBJ2-1, with D possibly TRBD1 on 6 matching bases. The germline gives CDR1 MDHEN, CDR2 SYDVKM. The CDR3 length is 15 residues. Trimming removed 7 bases at V and 6 bases at J, with 19 bases between. The CDR3 coding sequence is TGTGCCAGCACCTTACCTATCGGACAGATCAATGAGCAGTTCTTC. It codes for CASTLPIGQINEQFF.